The 17 T cell receptor beta chains reported below all come from one sample, sequenced in a study of response to subunit inactivated influenza vaccine. From the RT-PCR reads, TCRdb called clonotypes with MiXCR, one entry per CDR3 protein. The sample lists under 950,000 distinct CDR3 sequences, 21% seen once, with 10% to 13% in the top ten. The source material was PBMCs from blood, sampled roughly 5 days after vaccination. These receptors were obtained from a man in his fifties who received an inactivated influenza vaccine.

This clonotype has a single count. This chain links TRBV7-8 with TRBJ2-5; 10 positions agree with TRBD2. The CDR3 loop spans 17 amino acids. CDR1 and CDR2 (germline): SGHVS, FQNEAQ. The ends lost 1 base at V and 0 bases at J; junction bases unmatched: 5. CDR3 in amino acids: CASSLDASGGYQETQYF. CDR3 coding DNA: TGTGCCAGCAGCTTAGATGCTAGCGGGGGCTACCAAGAGACCCAGTACTTC.

This clonotype appeared a few times. This chain connects TRBV20-1 to TRBJ2-7; D is undetermined. The CDR3 runs to 11 residues. The V end lost 5 bases, the J end lost 1 base, and 6 bases lay between the germline ends. The germline V gene encodes CDR1 DFQATT and CDR2 SNEGSKA (reference sequence). CDR3 region: CSASMSYEQYF. Written as DNA, the CDR3 is TGCAGTGCTTCGATGTCCTACGAGCAGTACTTC.

This clonotype was seen once. The chain employs TRBV4-1 and TRBJ2-1, with 7 nucleotides matching TRBD2. CDR3 size: 16 residues. In germline, CDR1 is MGHRA, CDR2 YSYEKL. With 6 bases clipped from V and 2 bases from J, the junction kept 10 bases outside the gene matches. The CDR3 is CASRDYSGPTYNEQFF. In DNA, the CDR3 is TGCGCCAGCAGAGATTATAGCGGGCCCACCTACAATGAGCAGTTCTTC.

The V call is TRBV6-5, the J call TRBJ2-1; TRBD2 matches at 12 bases. Germline trimming cut 5 bases from V and 8 bases from J; bases unmatched to any gene: 19. Germline CDR1 and CDR2: MNHEY and SVGAGI. The CDR3 contains 19 residues. The CDR3 bases are TGTGCCAGCAGTCATCGACTAGCGGGAGTAAGTGGGGCGTTCCATGAGCAGTTCTTC. This sequence encodes CASSHRLAGVSGAFHEQFF.

The CDR3 bases are TGTGCCAGCAAGACAGGGAGCTCCTATAATTCACCCCTCCACTTT. Translated, it gives CASKTGSSYNSPLHF. This rearrangement joins TRBV19 to TRBJ1-6; TRBD1 aligns across 7 bases. The J segment lost 0 bases and the V segment lost 9 bases, leaving 5 bases of the junction unmatched. This CDR3 comprises 15 residues. Germline lookup yields CDR1 LNHDA and CDR2 SQIVND (reference sequence).

This clonotype was detected only a few times. The V gene is TRBV21-1, the J gene TRBJ2-7; the table names TRBD2, a call not compared with the DNA. TRBV21-1 is listed as a pseudogene. The CDR3 has 20 amino acids. The CDR3 DNA reads as TGTGCCAGCAGCCCAAGCTATGAATATACTAGCGCCTCACTCGCTTACGAGCAGTACTTC. This codes for CASSPSYEYTSASLAYEQYF.

This clonotype turned up a few times. J is TRBJ1-1 and V is TRBV10-2, with a weak D call TRBD1 (5 bases). Trimming took off 3 bases at V and 0 bases at J, with 14 bases between the two ends. The CDR3 consists of 16 residues. Germline V gene data show CDR1 as WSHSY and CDR2 as SAAADI. CDR3 loop: CASSERGLPMNTEAFF. The DNA of the CDR3 is TGCGCCAGCAGTGAAAGGGGTTTACCGATGAACACTGAAGCTTTCTTT.

This clonotype was detected a few times. The CDR3 region has the DNA TGCAGCGTTATGAGGACTAGCGGGAGGGCTAGCACAGATACGCAGTATTTT. Protein: CSVMRTSGRASTDTQYF. The chain links TRBV29-1 to TRBJ2-3, with 15 bases that match TRBD2. This CDR3 is 17 amino acids long. The J segment lost 0 bases and the V segment lost 5 bases, leaving 6 bases of the junction unmatched. Germline CDR1 is SQVTM and CDR2 is ANQGSEA.

There are many counts of this clonotype. The V and J genes are TRBV12-3 or TRBV12-4 and TRBJ2-5; 8 bases align to TRBD2. Trimming took 6 bases from V and 5 from J; bases not matched to a gene: 5. The CDR3 extends over 13 amino acids. The CDR3 bases are TGTGCCAGCAGGAGCGGGGGTACGGAGACCCAGTACTTC. Translated: CASRSGGTETQYF.

This clonotype came up many times. The chain joins TRBV10-2 to TRBJ2-1; 7 bases are shared with TRBD1. CDR1 is WSHSY and CDR2 is SAAADI in the germline V gene. CDR3 length equals 12 residues. J was trimmed by 7 bases and V by 3 bases; bases with no gene match: 0. The CDR3 protein is CASSDRGNEQFF. CDR3 DNA: TGCGCCAGCAGTGACAGGGGGAATGAGCAGTTCTTC.

The chain recombines TRBV20-1 with TRBJ2-7; 9 bases align to TRBD1. This CDR3 is built from 15 residues. CDR1 and CDR2 from the germline V gene are DFQATT and SNEGSKA (reference sequence). With 0 bases clipped from V and 2 bases from J, the junction kept 5 bases outside the gene matches. Written as DNA, the CDR3 is TGCAGTGCTAGAGATCTCGACAGGGGGACCTACGAGCAGTACTTC. Translating it yields CSARDLDRGTYEQYF.

The chain joins TRBV28 to TRBJ1-1; D remains ambiguous. Germline CDR1 and CDR2: MDHEN and SYDVKM. V lost 10 bases and J lost 2, with 11 bases in between. The CDR3 contains 12 residues. The CDR3 spells CATTNINTEAFF. The CDR3 DNA is TGTGCCACCACGAATATAAACACTGAAGCTTTCTTT.

The gene calls are TRBV7-2 and TRBJ1-2; weak D call: TRBD1 (5 bases). V lost 5 bases and J lost 0, with 16 bases in between. The CDR3 runs 16 residues. Germline loops: CDR1 SGHTA, CDR2 FQGNSA. The CDR3 loop reads CASSAGTEPPNYGYTF. In DNA, the CDR3 is TGTGCCAGCAGCGCCGGGACGGAACCTCCTAACTATGGCTACACCTTC.

This clonotype was detected only a few times. The CDR3 region has the DNA TGTGCCACCCACAGGGGGGGGACCACAGATACGCAGTATTTT. Protein: CATHRGGTTDTQYF. The rearrangement links TRBV6-1 to TRBJ2-3; a possible D gene is TRBD1 (8 bases). Germline CDR1 and CDR2: MNHNS and SASEGT. V lost 10 bases and J lost 2, with 16 bases in between. The CDR3 runs to 14 residues.

This clonotype occurred a few times. The chain uses TRBV6-1 and TRBJ2-7; 8 nucleotides agree with TRBD1. J lost 2 bases, V lost 1 base, and 4 bases had no gene match. This CDR3 has 15 residues. Germline CDR1 and CDR2: MNHNS and SASEGT. The CDR3 sequence: CASSEGWDRTYEQYF. The CDR3 bases are TGTGCCAGCAGTGAAGGGTGGGACAGGACCTACGAGCAGTACTTC.

The chain combines TRBV25-1 with TRBJ2-4; 7 bases line up with TRBD2. CDR3 size: 12 residues. Per germline, CDR1 MGHDK and CDR2 SYGVNS. V shed 8 bases and J 8 bases; nucleotides not matched to a gene: 6. Here the CDR3 DNA reads TGTGCCAGCGGGGGGGGATTTGACATTCAGTACTTC. This encodes CASGGGFDIQYF. Complete variable domain (other parts from reference TRBV25-1 and TRBJ2-4): EADIYQTPRYLVIGTGKKITLECSQTMGHDKMYWYQQDPGMELHLIHYSYGVNSTEKGDLSSESTVSRIRTEHFPLTLESARPSHTSQYLCASGGGFDIQYFGAGTRLSVL.

The sample holds many counts of this clonotype. The chain's CDR3 is CASRLPFRLAGNTGELFF. Here the CDR3 DNA reads TGTGCCAGCAGGCTTCCCTTTCGTCTAGCGGGGAACACCGGGGAGCTGTTTTTT. The chain uses TRBV11-1 and TRBJ2-2; 8 positions match TRBD2. Germline V gene sequence: CDR1 SGHAT, CDR2 FQDESV (reference sequence). With V trimmed by 6 bases and J by 1 base, 13 bases remained unmatched. This CDR3 has 18 amino acids. Complete variable domain (other parts from reference TRBV11-1 and TRBJ2-2): EAEVAQSPRYKITEKSQAVAFWCDPISGHATLYWYRQILGQGPELLVQFQDESVVDDSQLPKDRFSAERLKGVDSTLKIQPAELGDSAMYLCASRLPFRLAGNTGELFFGEGSRLTVL.